Listed below are T cell receptor beta chains from one sample, sequenced in a study of blood T cell repertoires in COVID-19. The data were produced by immunoSEQ multiplex PCR, yet TCRdb's version contains in-frame clones alone and is incomplete. This table has tens of thousands of clones, roughly 80% appearing once. The sample was peripheral blood. The receptors were sampled from a woman over 75 with active or convalescent COVID-19. Both conserved end residues are part of each CDR3. A D gene is named only where the DNA matches it firmly. Not every row has a clone size; where given, it reads once, few, many or a size class.

d_gene	v_gene	j_gene	abundance	CDR3aa	CDR3nt
TRBD1	TRBV24-1	TRBJ1-3	-	CATRHRGGNTIYF	TGTGCCACCAGACACAGGGGCGGAAACACCATATATTTT
-	TRBV2	TRBJ1-2	-	CASSEFEGSYGYTF	TGTGCCAGCAGTGAATTCGAGGGCAGCTATGGCTACACCTTC
-	TRBV10-3	TRBJ1-2	-	CATNQVPNSVYTF	TGTGCCACCAACCAGGTCCCCAATTCGGTCTACACCTTC
TRBD1	TRBV4-2	TRBJ1-4	-	CASSQGQGREKLFF	TGTGCCAGCAGCCAAGGACAGGGGCGGGAAAAACTGTTTTTT
-	TRBV25-1	TRBJ1-4	once	CASSPPRGSNEKLFF	TGTGCCAGCAGCCCGCCCAGGGGTTCTAATGAAAAACTGTTTTTT
TRBD1	TRBV5-6	TRBJ1-6	-	CASSSNQGVVSPLHF	TGTGCCAGCAGCTCCAATCAGGGGGTAGTTTCACCCCTCCACTTT
TRBD1	TRBV5-6	TRBJ1-2	-	CASSLVFHRGQNIGYTF	TGTGCCAGCAGCTTGGTTTTTCACAGGGGGCAGAATATTGGCTACACCTTC
TRBD1	TRBV19	TRBJ1-2	-	CASTSWSRGTVYGYTF	TGTGCCAGTACCTCCTGGTCGCGCGGGACAGTCTATGGCTACACCTTC
TRBD1	TRBV7-2	TRBJ1-2	-	CASSLDRRNYGYTF	TGTGCCAGCAGCCTGGACAGGCGAAACTATGGCTACACCTTC
-	TRBV23-1	TRBJ2-7	-	CASSQTGVGSYEQYF	TGCGCCAGCAGTCAAACAGGAGTAGGCTCCTACGAGCAGTACTTC
-	TRBV27	TRBJ2-5	few	CASRSGLLGETQYF	TGTGCCAGCAGATCGGGACTTTTGGGGGAGACCCAGTACTTC
-	TRBV7-9	TRBJ1-5	-	CASSIAGPLGENQPQHF	TGTGCCAGCAGCATTGCCGGACCGTTAGGGGAAAATCAGCCCCAGCATTTT
TRBD2	TRBV5-4	TRBJ2-7	-	CASSFGGRFYEQYF	TGTGCCAGCAGCTTCGGCGGGAGGTTTTACGAGCAGTACTTC
-	TRBV6-5	TRBJ1-2	few	CASSYDRGNYGYTF	TGTGCCAGCAGTTACGATCGGGGGAACTATGGCTACACCTTC
-	TRBV5-1	TRBJ2-3	-	CASSLDSNTDTQYF	TGCGCCAGCAGCTTAGACAGCAACACAGATACGCAGTATTTT
-	TRBV6-5	TRBJ2-7	few	CASSYDMTRSLGQYF	TGTGCCAGCAGTTACGATATGACGAGGAGCCTCGGGCAGTACTTC
TRBD2	TRBV19	TRBJ2-3	once	CASSPVAGGTDTQYF	TGTGCCAGTAGTCCCGTCGCGGGGGGCACAGATACGCAGTATTTT
-	TRBV25-1	TRBJ2-1	-	CASSDISVISSYNEQFF	TGTGCCAGCAGTGATATTAGCGTTATCAGCTCCTACAATGAGCAGTTCTTC
TRBD2	TRBV7-8	TRBJ2-2	-	CASSLEFSGGNTGELFF	TGTGCCAGCAGCTTAGAGTTTAGCGGGGGGAACACCGGGGAGCTGTTTTTT
-	TRBV7-3	TRBJ2-6	-	CASSFGESGANVLTF	TGTGCCAGCAGCTTCGGGGAATCTGGGGCCAACGTCCTGACTTTC
TRBD2	TRBV6-6	TRBJ2-7	-	CASTRTSGSYEQYF	TGTGCCAGCACCCGGACTAGCGGGAGCTACGAGCAGTACTTC
-	TRBV19	TRBJ2-1	once	CASSIGQDDEQFF	TGTGCCAGTAGTATAGGCCAGGATGATGAGCAGTTCTTC
TRBD2	TRBV19	TRBJ2-1	-	CASLGGTSGHNEQFF	TGTGCCAGTCTCGGGGGTACTAGCGGCCACAATGAGCAGTTCTTC
TRBD1	TRBV27	TRBJ1-6	few	CASSFYYGTGASPLHF	TGTGCCAGCAGTTTCTACTACGGGACAGGGGCTTCACCCCTCCACTTT
-	TRBV7-8	TRBJ1-1	-	CASSPGLREAFF	TGTGCCAGCAGCCCCGGTCTCCGAGAAGCTTTCTTT
TRBD1	TRBV2	TRBJ2-7	-	CAGAGTAVYEQYF	TGTGCCGGCGCCGGGACAGCTGTCTACGAGCAGTACTTC
TRBD2	TRBV9	TRBJ2-3	few	CASSIGLAGVDTQYF	TGTGCCAGCAGCATCGGACTAGCGGGAGTAGATACGCAGTATTTT
-	TRBV21-1	TRBJ2-4	-	CASGPDVAKNIQYF	TGTGCCAGCGGCCCAGATGTAGCCAAAAACATTCAGTACTTC
-	TRBV12-3/TRBV12-4	TRBJ2-5	-	CASSTDRQETQYF	TGTGCCAGCAGCACAGACAGACAAGAGACCCAGTACTTC
-	TRBV19	TRBJ1-5	-	CASREGRDNQPQHF	TGTGCCAGTAGGGAAGGGAGGGACAATCAGCCCCAGCATTTT
-	TRBV27	TRBJ1-1	-	CASSPDNLNTEAFF	TGTGCCAGCAGTCCGGACAATTTGAACACTGAAGCTTTCTTT
-	TRBV11-2	TRBJ1-6	-	CASSPTTGFDSPLHF	TGTGCCAGCAGCCCTACCACAGGGTTCGATTCACCCCTCCACTTT
-	TRBV10-2	TRBJ1-1	few	CASSPREQPTFF	TGCGCCAGCAGTCCCCGGGAACAGCCCACTTTCTTT
-	TRBV6-5	TRBJ1-1	-	CASSYGGTANTEAFF	TGTGCCAGCAGTTACGGTGGCACAGCTAACACTGAAGCTTTCTTT
-	TRBV5-5	TRBJ1-5	-	CASSRISPGGNQPQHF	TGTGCCAGCAGCCGAATTTCGCCAGGAGGGAATCAGCCCCAGCATTTT
TRBD2	TRBV7-2	TRBJ2-5	-	CASSFGLAGGWETQYF	TGTGCCAGCAGCTTTGGTCTAGCGGGGGGTTGGGAGACCCAGTACTTC
TRBD2	TRBV5-1	TRBJ2-5	-	CASTPTSGLAAGTQYF	TGCGCCAGCACCCCGACTAGCGGCCTGGCCGCAGGGACCCAGTACTTC
TRBD1	TRBV6-5	TRBJ1-3	-	CASSTGGFTGNTIYF	TGTGCCAGCAGCACAGGGGGCTTTACTGGAAACACCATATATTTT
-	TRBV9	TRBJ2-5	-	CASSGDRLKYQETQYF	TGTGCCAGCAGCGGCGACAGACTGAAGTACCAAGAGACCCAGTACTTC
TRBD1	TRBV5-1	TRBJ2-1	-	CASSLGFWGQGNEQFF	TGCGCCAGCAGTTTGGGTTTTTGGGGACAGGGTAATGAGCAGTTCTTC